The subject of this entry is one TCR beta chain. This sample was taken from a study of blood T cell repertoires in COVID-19. About the research overall: COVID-19 samples collected from the United States, Italy and Spain covered acute and convalescent phases.

V lost 3 bases to trimming and J lost 8 bases, with 13 bases between them. The CDR3 has 14 residues. Germline CDR1 reads KGHSH; CDR2 reads LQKENI. Original data processing: Cell counts per sample came from amplifying reference gene primers. TCRdb's copy holds only in-frame clones and misses some; the assay was immunoSEQ multiplex PCR. The V and J calls and the clone size are those of that table, but D and trimming were determined from the DNA. The sample consists of about 64,000 clones, approximately 85% of them appearing once. Sequences were obtained from peripheral blood. This receptor was taken from a human donor in a cohort sampled during active COVID-19. The J gene is TRBJ1-4, the V gene TRBV18; D might be TRBD1 (5 bases). CDR3 bases: TGTGCCAGCTCACCGGACACAATGGAGGAAAAACTGTTTTTT. This gives the protein CASSPDTMEEKLFF.